The rows below give T cell receptor beta chains drawn from one sample of a study of T cells in narcolepsy. Generated by immunoSEQ multiplex PCR, the TCRdb table keeps only in-frame clones and is missing some. This table holds tens of thousands of clones, about 80% found once. Sequencing was performed on CD45RA- memory CD4+ T cells from PBMCs. The receptors derive from a human donor with narcolepsy. Both conserved end residues are trimmed from each CDR3. The order of the fields is V gene, D gene, J gene, CDR3 protein. The D gene is left open where the match is weak.

V: TRBV10-2
D: -
J: TRBJ1-1
CDR3: ASSEFGVKAF

V: TRBV7-6
D: -
J: TRBJ1-4
CDR3: ASSVGQENEKLF

V: TRBV5-6
D: -
J: TRBJ1-2
CDR3: ASTSSWGINYGYT

V: TRBV7-3
D: -
J: TRBJ2-5
CDR3: ASSLTPDVETQY

V: TRBV18
D: TRBD1
J: TRBJ1-1
CDR3: ASSRRDRDTEAF

V: TRBV2
D: -
J: TRBJ2-3
CDR3: ASTGLLPRDTQY

V: TRBV6-5
D: -
J: TRBJ1-5
CDR3: ASGTVGNQPQH

V: TRBV6-1
D: TRBD1
J: TRBJ2-1
CDR3: ASTRAGGMNEQF

V: TRBV10-3
D: TRBD1
J: TRBJ2-7
CDR3: AISESGTVEQY

V: TRBV29-1
D: -
J: TRBJ2-7
CDR3: SVELAEQY

V: TRBV5-1
D: -
J: TRBJ1-1
CDR3: ASSLAIAGSTEAF

V: TRBV6-5
D: TRBD1
J: TRBJ1-5
CDR3: ASRLTGTGDQPQH

V: TRBV4-1
D: -
J: TRBJ1-2
CDR3: ASSQAGSSGYT

V: TRBV28
D: TRBD2
J: TRBJ2-1
CDR3: ASNPPGGYNEQF

V: TRBV7-2
D: -
J: TRBJ1-3
CDR3: ASSFSGNTIY

V: TRBV5-1
D: -
J: TRBJ1-1
CDR3: ASSLWTAGMNTEAF

V: TRBV4-1
D: TRBD2
J: TRBJ2-3
CDR3: ASSQPSGVTDTQY

V: TRBV5-8
D: -
J: TRBJ2-1
CDR3: ASSLIVFILNEQF

V: TRBV2
D: TRBD1
J: TRBJ1-5
CDR3: ASRADRSYSNQPQH

V: TRBV27
D: TRBD2
J: TRBJ2-1
CDR3: ASSLSGGRGNEQF